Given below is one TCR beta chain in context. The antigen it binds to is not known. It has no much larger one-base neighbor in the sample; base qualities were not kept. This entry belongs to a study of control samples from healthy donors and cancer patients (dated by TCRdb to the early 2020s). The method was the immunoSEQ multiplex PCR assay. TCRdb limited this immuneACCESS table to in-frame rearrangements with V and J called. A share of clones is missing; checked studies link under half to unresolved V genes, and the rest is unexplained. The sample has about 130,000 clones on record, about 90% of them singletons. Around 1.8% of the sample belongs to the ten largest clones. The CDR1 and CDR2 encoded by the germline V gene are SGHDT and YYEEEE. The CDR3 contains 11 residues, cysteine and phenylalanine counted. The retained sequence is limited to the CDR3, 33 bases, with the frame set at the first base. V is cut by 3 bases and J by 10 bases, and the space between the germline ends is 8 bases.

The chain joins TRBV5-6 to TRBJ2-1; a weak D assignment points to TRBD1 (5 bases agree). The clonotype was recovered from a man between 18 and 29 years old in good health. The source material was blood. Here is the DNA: TGTGCCAGCAGCTGGGGCCAGGAGCAGTTCTTC. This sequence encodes CASSWGQEQFF. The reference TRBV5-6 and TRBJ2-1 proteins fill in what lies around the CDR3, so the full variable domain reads DAGVTQSPTHLIKTRGQQVTLRCSPKSGHDTVSWYQQALGQGPQFIFQYYEEEERQRGNFPDRFSGHQFPNYSSELNVNALLLGDSALYLCASSWGQEQFFGPGTRLTVL.